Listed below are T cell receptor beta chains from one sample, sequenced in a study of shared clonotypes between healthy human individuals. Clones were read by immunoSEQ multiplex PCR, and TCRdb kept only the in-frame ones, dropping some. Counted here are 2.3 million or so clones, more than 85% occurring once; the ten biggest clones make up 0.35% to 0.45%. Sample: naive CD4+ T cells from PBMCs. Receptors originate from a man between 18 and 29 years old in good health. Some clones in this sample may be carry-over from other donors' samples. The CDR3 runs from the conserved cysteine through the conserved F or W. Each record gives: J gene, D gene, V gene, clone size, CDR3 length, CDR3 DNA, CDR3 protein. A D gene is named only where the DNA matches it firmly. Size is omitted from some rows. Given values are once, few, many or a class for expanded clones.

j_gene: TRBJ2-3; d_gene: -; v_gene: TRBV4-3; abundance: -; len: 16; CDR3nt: TGCGCCAGCAGCCAAGCAGGGGGGGCTTCGGGAGATACGCAGTATTTT; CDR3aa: CASSQAGGASGDTQYF
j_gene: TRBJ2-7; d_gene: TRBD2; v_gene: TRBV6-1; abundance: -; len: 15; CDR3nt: TGTGCCAGCAGTGAACCCCTAGCGGGGTCCTACGAGCAGTACTTC; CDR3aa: CASSEPLAGSYEQYF
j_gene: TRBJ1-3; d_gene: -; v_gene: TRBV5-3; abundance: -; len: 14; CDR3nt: TGTGCCAGAAGCTTGGGAAGCTCTGGAAACACCATATATTTT; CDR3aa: CARSLGSSGNTIYF
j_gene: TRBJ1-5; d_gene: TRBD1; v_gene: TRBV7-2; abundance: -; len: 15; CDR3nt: TGTGCCAGCAGTCAGAACAGGGGGCCGGGGCAGCCCCAGCATTTT; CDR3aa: CASSQNRGPGQPQHF
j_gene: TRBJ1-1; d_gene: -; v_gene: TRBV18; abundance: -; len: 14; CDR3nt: TGTGCCAGCTCAGTAAGCGGACAGAACACTGAAGCTTTCTTT; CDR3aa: CASSVSGQNTEAFF
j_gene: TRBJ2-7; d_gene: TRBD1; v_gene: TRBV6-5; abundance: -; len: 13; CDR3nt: TGTGCCAGCAGGACAGGGGGGGGGAGCGAGCAGTACTTC; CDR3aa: CASRTGGGSEQYF
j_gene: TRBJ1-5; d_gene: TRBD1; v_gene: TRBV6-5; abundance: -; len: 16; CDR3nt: TGTGCCAGCAGATACGGGACAGGGAAGAGCAATCAGCCCCAGCATTTT; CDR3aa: CASRYGTGKSNQPQHF
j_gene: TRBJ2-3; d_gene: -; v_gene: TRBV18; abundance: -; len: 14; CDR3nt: TGTGCCAGCTCACCACCTAGCACTGCAGATACGCAGTATTTT; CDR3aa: CASSPPSTADTQYF
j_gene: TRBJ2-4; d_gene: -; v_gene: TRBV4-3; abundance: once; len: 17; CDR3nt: TGCGCCAGCAGCCCTTCCGGGACCTTAGGAGCCAAAAACATTCAGTACTTC; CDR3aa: CASSPSGTLGAKNIQYF
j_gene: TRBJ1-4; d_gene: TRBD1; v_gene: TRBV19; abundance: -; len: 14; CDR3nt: TGTGCCAGTACCAGGACAGGCCCCAATGAAAAACTGTTTTTT; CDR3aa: CASTRTGPNEKLFF
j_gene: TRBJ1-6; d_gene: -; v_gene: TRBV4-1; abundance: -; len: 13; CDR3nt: TGCGCCAGCAGCCAAGGACGTAATTCACCCCTCCACTTT; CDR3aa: CASSQGRNSPLHF
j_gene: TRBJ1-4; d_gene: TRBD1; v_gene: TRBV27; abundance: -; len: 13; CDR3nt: TGTGCCAGCAGTTCCGTGGACAGGAAGAAACTGTTTTTT; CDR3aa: CASSSVDRKKLFF
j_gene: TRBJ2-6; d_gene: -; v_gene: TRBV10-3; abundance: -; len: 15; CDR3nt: TGTGCCATCAGTGAGGGGGGCTCTGGGGCCAACGTCCTGACTTTC; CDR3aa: CAISEGGSGANVLTF
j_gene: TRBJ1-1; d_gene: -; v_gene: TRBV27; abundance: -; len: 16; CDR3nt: TGTGCCAGAACCCCCCAGACGGGGTGGCCTCACACTGAAGCTTTCTTT; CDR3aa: CARTPQTGWPHTEAFF
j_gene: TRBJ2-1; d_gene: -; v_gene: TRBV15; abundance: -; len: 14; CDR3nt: TGTGCCACCAGCAGAGAGCAGGGACACAATGAGCAGTTCTTC; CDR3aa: CATSREQGHNEQFF
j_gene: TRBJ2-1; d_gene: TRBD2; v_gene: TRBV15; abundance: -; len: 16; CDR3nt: TGTGCCACCAGCAGAGACTCTAGCGGGAGGGGCGGTGAGCAGTTCTTC; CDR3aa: CATSRDSSGRGGEQFF
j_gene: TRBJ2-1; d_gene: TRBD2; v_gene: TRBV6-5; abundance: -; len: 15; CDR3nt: TGTGCCAGCAGTTACGGGACTAGCGTAAACAATGAGCAGTTCTTC; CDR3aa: CASSYGTSVNNEQFF
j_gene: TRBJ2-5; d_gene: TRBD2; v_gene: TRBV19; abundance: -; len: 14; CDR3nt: TGTGCCAGTAGTAACCTAGCGGGAGGCGAGACCCAGTACTTC; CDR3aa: CASSNLAGGETQYF
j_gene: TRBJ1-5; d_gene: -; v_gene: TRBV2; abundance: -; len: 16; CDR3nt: TGTGCCAGCAGTGACCCAGGGACAAGCGTGAGCCAGCCCCAGCATTTT; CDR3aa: CASSDPGTSVSQPQHF
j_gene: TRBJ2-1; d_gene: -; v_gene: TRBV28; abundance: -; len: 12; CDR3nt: TGTGCCAGCAGTATCTTCGCGAATGAGCAGTTCTTC; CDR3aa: CASSIFANEQFF
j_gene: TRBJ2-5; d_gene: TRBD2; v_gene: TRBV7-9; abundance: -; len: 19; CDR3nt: TGTGCCAGCAGCTTTCCCCTGGTATTTAGCGGGAGTACGAGGGAGACCCAGTACTTC; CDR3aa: CASSFPLVFSGSTRETQYF
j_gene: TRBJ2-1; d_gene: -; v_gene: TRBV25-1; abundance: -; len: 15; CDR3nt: TGTGCCAGCAGCCGAACAGGGAGCTCCTACAATGAGCAGTTCTTC; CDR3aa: CASSRTGSSYNEQFF
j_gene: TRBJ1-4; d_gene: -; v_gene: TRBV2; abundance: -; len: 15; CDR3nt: TGTGCCAGCAGTTATTATCCGAGCGGTAATGAAAAACTGTTTTTT; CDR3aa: CASSYYPSGNEKLFF
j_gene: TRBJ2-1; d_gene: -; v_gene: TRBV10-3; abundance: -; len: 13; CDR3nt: TGTGCCATCATGCGGGCTCCCTACAATGAGCAGTTCTTC; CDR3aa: CAIMRAPYNEQFF
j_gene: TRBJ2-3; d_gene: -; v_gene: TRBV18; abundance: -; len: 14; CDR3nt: TGTGCCAGCTCACCACAGGGTGGTGGAGATACGCAGTATTTT; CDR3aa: CASSPQGGGDTQYF
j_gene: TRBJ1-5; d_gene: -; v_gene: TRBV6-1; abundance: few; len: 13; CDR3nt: TGTGCCAGCGTGGGACAAAGCAATCAGCCCCAGCATTTT; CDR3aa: CASVGQSNQPQHF
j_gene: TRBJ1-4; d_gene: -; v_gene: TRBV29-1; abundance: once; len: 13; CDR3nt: TGCAGCGTTGAAGTGGGGGTTAATGAAAAACTGTTTTTT; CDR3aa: CSVEVGVNEKLFF
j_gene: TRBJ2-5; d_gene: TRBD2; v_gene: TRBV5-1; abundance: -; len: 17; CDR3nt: TGCGCCAGCAGCCCCGGGACTAGCGGGAGGGCCTTAGAGACCCAGTACTTC; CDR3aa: CASSPGTSGRALETQYF
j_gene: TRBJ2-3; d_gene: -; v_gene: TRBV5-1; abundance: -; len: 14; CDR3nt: TGCGCCAGCAGCGGCCGGGCCCTGGGGGATACGCAGTATTTT; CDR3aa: CASSGRALGDTQYF
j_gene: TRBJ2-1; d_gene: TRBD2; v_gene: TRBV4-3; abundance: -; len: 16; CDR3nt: TGCGCCAGCAGCCAAGTGCGGGGGGTAGCCTACAATGAGCAGTTCTTC; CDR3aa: CASSQVRGVAYNEQFF
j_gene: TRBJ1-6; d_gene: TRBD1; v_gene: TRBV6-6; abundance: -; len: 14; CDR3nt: TGTGCCAGCACCCCGGGGGACAGAAATTCACCCCTCCACTTT; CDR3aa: CASTPGDRNSPLHF
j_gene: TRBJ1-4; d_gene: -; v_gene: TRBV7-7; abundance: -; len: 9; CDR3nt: TGTGCCAGCAGCTTAGCGCTAGGATTT; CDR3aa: CASSLALGF
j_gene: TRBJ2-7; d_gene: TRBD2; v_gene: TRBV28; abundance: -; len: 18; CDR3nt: TGTGCCAGCAGTTCCCCCCGGGGTAGCGGGAGCGTGGGTGGTGAGCAGTACTTC; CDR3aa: CASSSPRGSGSVGGEQYF
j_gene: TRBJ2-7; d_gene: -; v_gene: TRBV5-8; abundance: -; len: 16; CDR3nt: TGTGCCAGCAGCTTGTGGGTGAGGGAAGTAAGCGACGAGCAGTACTTC; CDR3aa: CASSLWVREVSDEQYF
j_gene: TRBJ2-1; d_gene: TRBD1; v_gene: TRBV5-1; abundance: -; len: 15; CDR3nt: TGCGCCAGCAGCGATACAGGGGACTCCTACAATGAGCAGTTCTTC; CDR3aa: CASSDTGDSYNEQFF
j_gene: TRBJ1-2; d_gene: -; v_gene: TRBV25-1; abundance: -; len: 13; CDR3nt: TGTGCCAGCAGTGAGCTCGGAACTATGGGCTACACCTTC; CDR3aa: CASSELGTMGYTF
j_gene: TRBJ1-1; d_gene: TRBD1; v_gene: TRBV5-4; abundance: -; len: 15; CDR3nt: TGTGCCAGCAGCTTCCCCGCAGGGGGGAACACTGAAGCTTTCTTT; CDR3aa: CASSFPAGGNTEAFF
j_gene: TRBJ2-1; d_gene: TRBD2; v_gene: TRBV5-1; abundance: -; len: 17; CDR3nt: TGCGCCAGCAGCTTGGGACTAGCGGGAGGCCTAGGCGGTGAGCAGTTCTTC; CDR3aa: CASSLGLAGGLGGEQFF
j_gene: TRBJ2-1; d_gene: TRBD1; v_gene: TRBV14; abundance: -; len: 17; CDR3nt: TGTGCCAGCAGCCAGATGGGACAGGGACTCTACTACAATGAGCAGTTCTTC; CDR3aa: CASSQMGQGLYYNEQFF
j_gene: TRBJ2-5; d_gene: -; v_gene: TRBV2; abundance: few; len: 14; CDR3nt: TGTGCCAGCAGTGATTGGCGGGGCGGGGAGACCCAGTACTTC; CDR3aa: CASSDWRGGETQYF
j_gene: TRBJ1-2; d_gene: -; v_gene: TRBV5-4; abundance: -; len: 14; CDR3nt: TGTGCCAGCAGTTCTACCCGGGACTCTAGTCGTTACACCTTC; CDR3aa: CASSSTRDSSRYTF
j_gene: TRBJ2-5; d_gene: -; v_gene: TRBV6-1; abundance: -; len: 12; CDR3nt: TGTGCCAGCAGTAGGGTAGGCGAGACCCAGTACTTC; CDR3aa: CASSRVGETQYF
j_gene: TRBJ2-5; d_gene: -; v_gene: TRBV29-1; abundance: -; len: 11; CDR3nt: TGCAGCGTTGTATTCCAAGAGACCCAGTACTTC; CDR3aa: CSVVFQETQYF
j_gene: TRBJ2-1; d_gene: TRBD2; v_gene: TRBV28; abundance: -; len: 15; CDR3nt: TGTGCCAGCATCCTAAGCGGGAGCCCCTACAATGAGCAGTTCTTC; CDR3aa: CASILSGSPYNEQFF
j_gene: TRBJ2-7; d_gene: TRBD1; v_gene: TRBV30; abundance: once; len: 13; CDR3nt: TGTGCCTGGAGCGGACAGGGAGTGTCCGAGCAGTACTTC; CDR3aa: CAWSGQGVSEQYF
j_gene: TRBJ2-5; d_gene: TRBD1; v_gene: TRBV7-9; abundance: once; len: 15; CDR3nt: TGTGCCAGCAGCTTCACAGGGGGCAAGGGAGAGACCCAGTACTTC; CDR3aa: CASSFTGGKGETQYF